These 25 T cell receptor beta chains came from one sample sequenced in a study of shared clonotypes between healthy human individuals. Some clones are missing from TCRdb's copy, which holds only in-frame ones; the method was immunoSEQ multiplex PCR. Of roughly 2,300,000 clones in the sample, 85% to 95% were seen once. The sample comprised naive CD4+ T cells from PBMCs. Regarding subset: CD45RA+ positively selected. These receptors were obtained from a man between 18 and 29 years old in good health. Some clones in this sample may be carry-over from other donors' samples.

Of note for this clone: Other DNA sequences in the sample encode the same CDR3. This chain links TRBV7-9 with TRBJ2-7; D not resolved. CDR3 length: 12 residues. From germline, CDR1 is SEHNR and CDR2 FQNEAQ (reference sequence). The ends were cut back, 5 bases at V and 2 bases at J, with 7 bases in the middle. The CDR3 sequence is CASSPRTYEQYF. The CDR3 DNA is TGTGCCAGCAGCCCCCGAACCTACGAGCAGTACTTC.

V usage is TRBV5-5 and J usage is TRBJ1-2, with D unclear. The CDR3 is 13 amino acids. The germline CDR1 and CDR2 sequences are SGHKS and YYEKEE (reference sequence). V was shortened by 3 bases and J by 8 bases, with 14 bases between the two germline ends. The CDR3 DNA reads as TGTGCCAGCAGCTCCGGGCGATCGGGGGGCTACACCTTC. This codes for CASSSGRSGGYTF.

The chain combines TRBV6-6 with TRBJ2-5, with D perhaps TRBD1 (6 bases). CDR1 and CDR2 (germline): MNHNY, SVGAGI (reference sequence). V shed 6 bases and J shed 5 bases, with 13 bases lying between them. The CDR3 is 13 residues long. Here the CDR3 reads CASSHRVQETQYF. The CDR3 DNA reads TGTGCCAGCAGCCACAGGGTCCAGGAGACCCAGTACTTC.

V and J are TRBV7-6 and TRBJ2-5; the D is unclear. Germline V CDR1 and CDR2: SGHVS, FNYEAQ. Trimming stripped 1 base from V and 7 bases from J, with 13 bases between. The CDR3 runs to 14 residues. CDR3 in DNA: TGTGCCAGCAGCTTAGAGGGATACCCCTGGACCCAGTACTTC. This encodes CASSLEGYPWTQYF.

V and J are TRBV7-8 and TRBJ2-5; no reliable D call. Trimming took off 5 bases at V and 1 base at J, with 8 bases between the two ends. The CDR3 length is 13 residues. Looked up from germline, CDR1 is SGHVS and CDR2 is FQNEAQ. The DNA for the CDR3 is TGTGCCAGCAGCAGAGGAATCCAAGAGACCCAGTACTTC. Amino acids: CASSRGIQETQYF.

Worth noting for this clone: Other DNA sequences of this sample code for an identical CDR3. V gene TRBV11-3 combines with J gene TRBJ2-1; D remains ambiguous. Germline V gene sequence: CDR1 SGHNT, CDR2 YENEEA. V lost 4 bases, J lost 5 bases, and 3 bases lay in between. CDR3 size: 11 residues. CDR3 DNA sequence: TGTGCCAGCAGCTCAAACAATGAGCAGTTCTTC. As protein: CASSSNNEQFF.

Turning to this clone: The sample holds other DNA sequences that translate to the same CDR3. The V gene is TRBV15, the J gene TRBJ1-1; D remains unclear. V dropped 1 base and J dropped 5 bases, with 5 bases sitting between them. Germline V gene data show CDR1 as LNHNV and CDR2 as YYDKDF (reference sequence). CDR3 length equals 12 residues. The CDR3 bases are TGTGCCACCAGCAGAGTTCGTACTGAAGCTTTCTTT. This translates into CATSRVRTEAFF.

The chain is built from TRBV2 and TRBJ2-3, with TRBD2 identical over 11 bases. Germline-derived CDR1 and CDR2 are SNHLY and FYNNEI. With 7 bases clipped from V and 6 bases from J, the junction kept 9 bases outside the gene matches. The CDR3 contains 15 residues. The CDR3 sequence: CASKVLAGDWDTQYF. CDR3 DNA sequence: TGTGCCAGCAAGGTACTAGCGGGAGACTGGGATACGCAGTATTTT.

This clone was seen just once. The V and J genes are TRBV29-1 and TRBJ1-2; no firm D call. Germline values: CDR1 SQVTM, CDR2 ANQGSEA. The CDR3 spans 11 residues. In DNA, the CDR3 is TGCACCGGACGGTATAACTATGGCTACACCTTC. Translated, it gives CTGRYNYGYTF.

The gene calls are TRBV30 and TRBJ2-6; D call uncertain. The germline CDR1 and CDR2 sequences are GTSNPN and SVGIG (reference sequence). The CDR3 extends over 15 amino acids. Trimming cost V 2 bases and J 3 bases, with 11 bases left between them. The DNA for the CDR3 is TGTGCCTGGAGTCTCGGAGTAGGTGGGGCCAACGTCCTGACTTTC. Protein sequence: CAWSLGVGGANVLTF.

V usage is TRBV5-8 and J usage is TRBJ2-7; D remains ambiguous. The CDR3 is 13 amino acids. V was clipped by 4 bases and J by 7 bases, with 15 bases between them. Per the germline V gene, CDR1 is SGHTS and CDR2 is YDEGEE. The CDR3 is CASSRRASVEQYF. The CDR3 DNA reads as TGTGCCAGCAGCAGACGGGCGAGCGTAGAGCAGTACTTC.

Comment on this clone: This specimen includes other DNA sequences encoding the same CDR3. The CDR3 is CASSSTGYTEAFF. CDR3 sequence (DNA): TGCGCCAGCAGCTCGACTGGATACACTGAAGCTTTCTTT. The chain joins TRBV5-1 to TRBJ1-1; D not resolved. This CDR3 is 13 amino acids long. Germline-derived CDR1 and CDR2 are SGHRS and YFSETQ. Trimming removed 3 bases at V and 3 bases at J, with 9 bases between. The full variable domain, rest sourced from reference TRBV5-1 and TRBJ1-1, is KAGVTQTPRYLIKTRGQQVTLSCSPISGHRSVSWYQQTPGQGLQFLFEYFSETQRNKGNFPGRFSGRQFSNSRSEMNVSTLELGDSALYLCASSSTGYTEAFFGQGTRLTVV.

The chain employs TRBV6-4 and TRBJ1-5, with no clear D. In germline, CDR1 is MRHNA, CDR2 SNTAGT. V was pared by 5 bases and J by 7 bases, with 12 bases between. CDR3 size: 13 residues. Here the CDR3 reads CASSRGVEQPQHF. The CDR3 DNA reads as TGTGCCAGCAGTCGGGGTGTTGAACAGCCCCAGCATTTT.

This chain connects TRBV11-2 to TRBJ2-5; 7 positions match TRBD2. CDR1 and CDR2 from the germline V gene are SGHAT and FQNNGV. The CDR3 consists of 16 residues. Trimming removed 0 bases from V and 5 bases from J; junction bases left unmatched: 9. CDR3 in DNA: TGTGCCAGCAGCTTAGATTTGCTAGCGGTAGAGGAGACCCAGTACTTC. This translates into CASSLDLLAVEETQYF.

V is TRBV6-5 and J is TRBJ1-3; D is possibly TRBD1 (6 bases). CDR3 length equals 15 residues. The germline CDR1 and CDR2 sequences are MNHEY and SVGAGI. Trimming removed 6 bases from V and 3 bases from J, with 15 bases in between. The CDR3 sequence is CASSPGGLGGNTIYF. The CDR3 nucleotides read TGTGCCAGCAGCCCCGGGGGGCTAGGTGGAAACACCATATATTTT.

This chain links TRBV5-1 with TRBJ2-3; no reliable D call. CDR3 length: 14 amino acids. The V end lost 0 bases, the J end lost 4 bases, and 9 bases lay between the germline ends. The germline V gene encodes CDR1 SGHRS and CDR2 YFSETQ. The CDR3 DNA sequence: TGCGCCAGCAGCTTGGTCGTGGGATCAGATACGCAGTATTTT. It encodes CASSLVVGSDTQYF. The entire variable domain, with the rest obtained from reference TRBV5-1 and TRBJ2-3, is as follows: KAGVTQTPRYLIKTRGQQVTLSCSPISGHRSVSWYQQTPGQGLQFLFEYFSETQRNKGNFPGRFSGRQFSNSRSEMNVSTLELGDSALYLCASSLVVGSDTQYFGPGTRLTVL.

The V call is TRBV2, the J call TRBJ1-2, with 9 bases that match TRBD1. The CDR3 sequence is 16 residues long. The V and J ends lost 3 bases and 5 bases, in that order; junction bases with no gene match: 10. Germline-derived CDR1 and CDR2 are SNHLY and FYNNEI. The CDR3 here is CASSEGGTGGGYGYTF. Written as DNA, the CDR3 is TGTGCCAGCAGTGAGGGAGGTACAGGGGGCGGATATGGCTACACCTTC. Supplemented by reference TRBV2 and TRBJ1-2, the full variable domain reads EPEVTQTPSHQVTQMGQEVILRCVPISNHLYFYWYRQILGQKVEFLVSFYNNEISEKSEIFDDQFSVERPDGSNFTLKIRSTKLEDSAMYFCASSEGGTGGGYGYTFGSGTRLTVV.

The genes are TRBV27 and TRBJ2-7, with D tentatively TRBD1 (5 bases). CDR1 MNHEY and CDR2 SMNVEV come from the germline V gene (reference sequence). V was pared by 1 base and J by 2 bases, with 12 bases between. The CDR3 runs 15 residues. As DNA, the CDR3 is TGTGCCAGCAGTTTATTGGGGCAGGAAACCTACGAGCAGTACTTC. Amino acids: CASSLLGQETYEQYF.

This chain joins TRBV19 and TRBJ2-1; TRBD2 agrees at 7 bases. Germline V CDR1 and CDR2: LNHDA, SQIVND (reference sequence). The CDR3 is 16 amino acids. V shed 4 bases and J 4 bases; nucleotides not matched to a gene: 10. CDR3 sequence reads: CASSTPGASGYNEQFF. CDR3 sequence (DNA): TGTGCCAGTAGTACCCCCGGGGCTAGCGGTTACAATGAGCAGTTCTTC.

Remarks on this clone: The sample contains more than one DNA sequence encoding this CDR3. This chain links TRBV5-1 with TRBJ2-7; a weak D match, TRBD1 (5 bases). V lost 4 bases and J 6 bases, leaving 14 bases between the germline ends. The CDR3 spans 13 residues. Per germline, CDR1 SGHRS and CDR2 YFSETQ. The CDR3 loop is CASSLGQGGEQYF. CDR3 bases: TGCGCCAGCAGCCTTGGGCAGGGCGGCGAGCAGTACTTC. Variable domain in full (rest from reference TRBV5-1 and TRBJ2-7): KAGVTQTPRYLIKTRGQQVTLSCSPISGHRSVSWYQQTPGQGLQFLFEYFSETQRNKGNFPGRFSGRQFSNSRSEMNVSTLELGDSALYLCASSLGQGGEQYFGPGTRLTVT.

The chain employs TRBV4-2 and TRBJ2-7, with D perhaps assigned TRBD1 or TRBD2 (5 bases each). The CDR3 has 18 amino acids. Trimming left V 3 bases short and J 0 bases short, with 21 bases between. CDR1 LGHNA and CDR2 YNFKEQ come from the germline V gene. CDR3 nucleotide sequence: TGTGCCAGCAGCCACTCCCAGAGGGCCGGGACGACCTCCTACGAGCAGTACTTC. This translates into CASSHSQRAGTTSYEQYF.

The chain couples TRBV15 to TRBJ2-6, with 7 bases that match TRBD2. J was trimmed by 4 bases and V by 6 bases; bases with no gene match: 3. The CDR3 totals 14 residues. CDR1 is LNHNV and CDR2 is YYDKDF in the germline V gene (reference sequence). CDR3 amino acids: CATRSGAGANVLTF. CDR3 coding DNA: TGTGCCACCAGGAGCGGGGCCGGGGCCAACGTCCTGACTTTC.

About this clone: Other DNA sequences of this sample code for an identical CDR3. The rearrangement links TRBV10-1 to TRBJ2-7, with D unclear. The CDR3 spans 12 residues. The germline CDR1 and CDR2 sequences are WNHNN and SYGVQD (reference sequence). Trimming took off 2 bases at V and 3 bases at J, with 5 bases between the two ends. DNA of the CDR3: TGCGCCAGCAGTGAGACCGGCTACGAGCAGTACTTC. Translation: CASSETGYEQYF.

About this clone: The sample contains more than one DNA sequence encoding this CDR3. The J gene is TRBJ2-3, the V gene TRBV18; D not resolved. The CDR3 runs to 14 residues. Germline CDR1 and CDR2: KGHSH and LQKENI. The V end was cut by 1 base, the J end by 2 bases, with 7 bases between. The CDR3 nucleotides are TGTGCCAGCTCACCACTCTCATCCACAGATACGCAGTATTTT. This translates into CASSPLSSTDTQYF.

The chain combines TRBV28 with TRBJ2-2, with unresolved D. From germline, CDR1 is MDHEN and CDR2 SYDVKM. The CDR3 consists of 15 residues. Trimming stripped 5 bases from V and 5 bases from J, with 15 bases between. CDR3: CASSIPQRQTGELFF. The DNA of the CDR3 is TGTGCCAGCAGTATTCCGCAGCGACAAACCGGGGAGCTGTTTTTT.